Listed below are T cell receptor beta chains from one sample, sequenced in a study of cytomegalovirus exposure and HLA in healthy donors. Assay used: immunoSEQ multiplex PCR; TCRdb lists only in-frame clones, some missing. Seen here are about 180,000 clones, around 80% observed once, and the top ten hold about 2.1%. Sequencing was carried out using PBMCs. The receptor source for this set is a woman aged 30 to 39 in good health and CMV-seronegative. Each CDR3 is given with its conserved first and last residue. A D gene is named only where the DNA matches it firmly. The size field is filled for only some rows; it gives once, few, many or a size class.

CDR3nt: TGTGCCAGCAGCCTCTTTTCCCTGGGGAGCGGGGGCCCAGATACGCAGTATTTT; CDR3aa: CASSLFSLGSGGPDTQYF; v_gene: TRBV27; j_gene: TRBJ2-3; d_gene: TRBD2; abundance: NA
CDR3nt: TGTGCCTGGAGTCCGGGACAGGGGGGGAACACTGAAGCTTTCTTT; CDR3aa: CAWSPGQGGNTEAFF; v_gene: TRBV30; j_gene: TRBJ1-1; d_gene: TRBD1; abundance: NA
CDR3nt: TGCGCCAGCAGTCCCGGTACTAACTATGGCTACACCTTC; CDR3aa: CASSPGTNYGYTF; v_gene: TRBV5-1; j_gene: TRBJ1-2; d_gene: NA; abundance: NA
CDR3nt: TGTGCCAGCACAAGGGCCCCTACCCAGGGGGAGACCCAGTACTTC; CDR3aa: CASTRAPTQGETQYF; v_gene: TRBV9; j_gene: TRBJ2-5; d_gene: NA; abundance: NA
CDR3nt: TGCGCCAGCAGCTTTCAGGACAACTCTTATGGCTACACCTTC; CDR3aa: CASSFQDNSYGYTF; v_gene: TRBV5-1; j_gene: TRBJ1-2; d_gene: NA; abundance: once
CDR3nt: TGCGCCAGCAGCCAAGATGGGGCGGGGTGGGAGGAAGAGACCCAGTACTTC; CDR3aa: CASSQDGAGWEEETQYF; v_gene: TRBV4-3; j_gene: TRBJ2-5; d_gene: NA; abundance: NA
CDR3nt: TGTGCCAGCAGCGCAACCAGGGGGCTAGGAAACACCATATATTTT; CDR3aa: CASSATRGLGNTIYF; v_gene: TRBV6-5; j_gene: TRBJ1-3; d_gene: TRBD1; abundance: few
CDR3nt: TGTGCCAGTAGTCAGTCCAGCAATGAGCAGTTCTTC; CDR3aa: CASSQSSNEQFF; v_gene: TRBV19; j_gene: TRBJ2-1; d_gene: NA; abundance: NA
CDR3nt: TGTGCCAGCAGCGCTCCAGGGAACGAGCAGTACTTC; CDR3aa: CASSAPGNEQYF; v_gene: TRBV7-6; j_gene: TRBJ2-7; d_gene: NA; abundance: few
CDR3nt: TGTGCCAGTAGTGGGACAGCCTCCTCTGGAAACACCATATATTTT; CDR3aa: CASSGTASSGNTIYF; v_gene: TRBV19; j_gene: TRBJ1-3; d_gene: TRBD1; abundance: NA
CDR3nt: TGTGCCAGCAGCTTGGGGACAGCTTTTTCGAATTCACCCCTCCACTTT; CDR3aa: CASSLGTAFSNSPLHF; v_gene: TRBV13; j_gene: TRBJ1-6; d_gene: TRBD1; abundance: NA
CDR3nt: TGTGCCAGCAGTGAATTTGGGGGCGAGACCTACGAGCAGTACTTC; CDR3aa: CASSEFGGETYEQYF; v_gene: TRBV6-1; j_gene: TRBJ2-7; d_gene: NA; abundance: NA
CDR3nt: TGCGCCAGCAGCTTGGGGGCAGGGAACACTGAAGCTTTCTTT; CDR3aa: CASSLGAGNTEAFF; v_gene: TRBV5-1; j_gene: TRBJ1-1; d_gene: NA; abundance: once
CDR3nt: TGTGCCTGGAGTGTGGGGAATGGACAGGGCTGGTACGAGCAGTACTTC; CDR3aa: CAWSVGNGQGWYEQYF; v_gene: TRBV30; j_gene: TRBJ2-7; d_gene: TRBD1; abundance: NA
CDR3nt: TGTGCCAGCAGTTTTCCAGGGGGCTTCGAGCAGTACTTC; CDR3aa: CASSFPGGFEQYF; v_gene: TRBV27; j_gene: TRBJ2-7; d_gene: TRBD1; abundance: NA
CDR3nt: TGTGCCAGCAGTTTATCCCAGACAAGCCCTAATTCACCCCTCCACTTT; CDR3aa: CASSLSQTSPNSPLHF; v_gene: TRBV27; j_gene: TRBJ1-6; d_gene: NA; abundance: NA
CDR3nt: TGTGCCAGCAGTGAACAAATCAATGAGCAGTTCTTC; CDR3aa: CASSEQINEQFF; v_gene: TRBV2; j_gene: TRBJ2-1; d_gene: NA; abundance: NA
CDR3nt: TGTGCCTGGAGTGTATCGTTGTCGGTCTTCCGCGCTTTCTTT; CDR3aa: CAWSVSLSVFRAFF; v_gene: TRBV30; j_gene: TRBJ1-1; d_gene: NA; abundance: once
CDR3nt: TGTGCCAGCAGTTGGGCTGACGAGCAGTACTTC; CDR3aa: CASSWADEQYF; v_gene: TRBV6-6; j_gene: TRBJ2-7; d_gene: NA; abundance: NA
CDR3nt: TGCGCCAGCAGCCAGGCCGGGACTAGCTATACGCAGTATTTT; CDR3aa: CASSQAGTSYTQYF; v_gene: TRBV4-1; j_gene: TRBJ2-3; d_gene: TRBD2; abundance: NA
CDR3nt: TGTGCCAGCAGTTTAAGCCTAGCGGGGGCCCACAATGAGCAGTTCTTC; CDR3aa: CASSLSLAGAHNEQFF; v_gene: TRBV7-9; j_gene: TRBJ2-1; d_gene: TRBD2; abundance: few
CDR3nt: TGTGCCTGGACTGACCAGACAGGGAGGAGCAATCAGCCCCAGCATTTT; CDR3aa: CAWTDQTGRSNQPQHF; v_gene: TRBV30; j_gene: TRBJ1-5; d_gene: TRBD1; abundance: once
CDR3nt: TGCGCCAGCAGCCCGGGGGGATCTGGAAACACCATATATTTT; CDR3aa: CASSPGGSGNTIYF; v_gene: TRBV5-1; j_gene: TRBJ1-3; d_gene: NA; abundance: NA
CDR3nt: TGTGCCAGCTCACCCCTGACAGTTAACACCGGGGAGCTGTTTTTT; CDR3aa: CASSPLTVNTGELFF; v_gene: TRBV18; j_gene: TRBJ2-2; d_gene: NA; abundance: NA
CDR3nt: TGTGCCAGCAGCCCCATAAGGGGCGGGGATACAGATACGCAGTATTTT; CDR3aa: CASSPIRGGDTDTQYF; v_gene: TRBV7-3; j_gene: TRBJ2-3; d_gene: NA; abundance: NA
CDR3nt: TGCGCCAGCAGTGATTTCCACGGGACAGAGAACACCGGGGAGCTGTTTTTT; CDR3aa: CASSDFHGTENTGELFF; v_gene: TRBV10-1; j_gene: TRBJ2-2; d_gene: TRBD1; abundance: once
CDR3nt: TGTGCCAGCAGCCCCAATCTCGGGACAGCGATCTACGAGCAGTACTTC; CDR3aa: CASSPNLGTAIYEQYF; v_gene: TRBV7-6; j_gene: TRBJ2-7; d_gene: TRBD1; abundance: NA
CDR3nt: TGCGCCAGCAGCCAAGAAAGGGACATCGAGACCCAGTACTTC; CDR3aa: CASSQERDIETQYF; v_gene: TRBV4-3; j_gene: TRBJ2-5; d_gene: NA; abundance: NA
CDR3nt: TGTGCCAGCAGTTTAGGGCGCGAGGGTATGACTTTCTTT; CDR3aa: CASSLGREGMTFF; v_gene: TRBV11-1; j_gene: TRBJ1-1; d_gene: NA; abundance: once
CDR3nt: TGTGCCAGCTCACCCTGGGTCGATCGGGGATTGAACACTGAAGCTTTCTTT; CDR3aa: CASSPWVDRGLNTEAFF; v_gene: TRBV18; j_gene: TRBJ1-1; d_gene: NA; abundance: NA
CDR3nt: TGCGCCAGCAGCCAAGATCGAAGCGGAGCTTACGACTGGCAGTACTTC; CDR3aa: CASSQDRSGAYDWQYF; v_gene: TRBV4-3; j_gene: TRBJ2-7; d_gene: NA; abundance: NA
CDR3nt: TGTGCCAGCAGTGACGACACCAATGAGCAGTTCTTC; CDR3aa: CASSDDTNEQFF; v_gene: TRBV2; j_gene: TRBJ2-1; d_gene: NA; abundance: NA
CDR3nt: TGTGCCAGCAGTGAAGCGCTTCTAAGCGGATTACAAGAGACCCAGTACTTC; CDR3aa: CASSEALLSGLQETQYF; v_gene: TRBV2; j_gene: TRBJ2-5; d_gene: NA; abundance: few
CDR3nt: TGTGCCAGCAGCTTACCGGGCGCAGGGGGCGACTATGGCTACACCTTC; CDR3aa: CASSLPGAGGDYGYTF; v_gene: TRBV7-3; j_gene: TRBJ1-2; d_gene: TRBD1; abundance: few
CDR3nt: TGTGCCAGCAGCTTTGGACAGATAACAGATACGCAGTATTTT; CDR3aa: CASSFGQITDTQYF; v_gene: TRBV5-8; j_gene: TRBJ2-3; d_gene: NA; abundance: NA
CDR3nt: TGTGCCAGCAGTTTCCAAAGACAGGGGCCCACTGAAGCTTTCTTT; CDR3aa: CASSFQRQGPTEAFF; v_gene: TRBV27; j_gene: TRBJ1-1; d_gene: TRBD1; abundance: NA
CDR3nt: TGTGCCAGCAGCCAAGGGACAGGGAGTTTTGGCTACACCTTC; CDR3aa: CASSQGTGSFGYTF; v_gene: TRBV14; j_gene: TRBJ1-2; d_gene: TRBD1; abundance: few
CDR3nt: TGTGCCAGCAGTGAGCCCCTAGCGGGGGTGACAGATACGCAGTATTTT; CDR3aa: CASSEPLAGVTDTQYF; v_gene: TRBV6-1; j_gene: TRBJ2-3; d_gene: TRBD2; abundance: NA
CDR3nt: TGTGCCACCAGCACTGGACAGAGCACAGATACGCAGTATTTT; CDR3aa: CATSTGQSTDTQYF; v_gene: TRBV15; j_gene: TRBJ2-3; d_gene: NA; abundance: NA
CDR3nt: TGTGCCAGCAGCACGGGACTAGCGGGTGAAAATTCGCAGTATTTT; CDR3aa: CASSTGLAGENSQYF; v_gene: TRBV7-8; j_gene: TRBJ2-3; d_gene: TRBD2; abundance: NA
CDR3nt: TGTGCCAGCAGCTTAGATCTTGTCCAGGGCACAGATACGCAGTATTTT; CDR3aa: CASSLDLVQGTDTQYF; v_gene: TRBV11-3; j_gene: TRBJ2-3; d_gene: NA; abundance: NA
CDR3nt: TGTGCCTGGAGTGTAATCGCAGGGGTTAATGAAAAACTGTTTTTT; CDR3aa: CAWSVIAGVNEKLFF; v_gene: TRBV30; j_gene: TRBJ1-4; d_gene: NA; abundance: NA
CDR3nt: TGTGCCAGCAGCTTGCCCCAAATAGCGGGGGGTAGCACAGATACGCAGTATTTT; CDR3aa: CASSLPQIAGGSTDTQYF; v_gene: TRBV11-2; j_gene: TRBJ2-3; d_gene: TRBD2; abundance: once
CDR3nt: TGTGCCAGCAGTCCTTCCGGACATATGGCTTTCTTT; CDR3aa: CASSPSGHMAFF; v_gene: TRBV6-1; j_gene: TRBJ1-1; d_gene: NA; abundance: NA
CDR3nt: TGTGCCAGCAGTTACAACCTCGGGGGGCAGGGACAGCCCCAGCATTTT; CDR3aa: CASSYNLGGQGQPQHF; v_gene: TRBV6-6; j_gene: TRBJ1-5; d_gene: NA; abundance: NA
CDR3nt: TGTGCCAGCAGCTTAGTATCCGACACTGAAGCTTTCTTT; CDR3aa: CASSLVSDTEAFF; v_gene: TRBV7-2; j_gene: TRBJ1-1; d_gene: NA; abundance: NA
CDR3nt: TGCGCCAGCAGCTTGGGGACTAGCGGGGGGGGTTACCAGTATTTT; CDR3aa: CASSLGTSGGGYQYF; v_gene: TRBV5-1; j_gene: TRBJ2-3; d_gene: TRBD2; abundance: NA
CDR3nt: TGTGCCAGCAGCTTAATGGGCGGGGGTGGAGAGACCCAGTACTTC; CDR3aa: CASSLMGGGGETQYF; v_gene: TRBV7-3; j_gene: TRBJ2-5; d_gene: TRBD2; abundance: NA
CDR3nt: TGCGCCAGCAGTGAGTCTAAAGGAGGCAACACCGGGGAGCTGTTTTTT; CDR3aa: CASSESKGGNTGELFF; v_gene: TRBV10-1; j_gene: TRBJ2-2; d_gene: NA; abundance: NA